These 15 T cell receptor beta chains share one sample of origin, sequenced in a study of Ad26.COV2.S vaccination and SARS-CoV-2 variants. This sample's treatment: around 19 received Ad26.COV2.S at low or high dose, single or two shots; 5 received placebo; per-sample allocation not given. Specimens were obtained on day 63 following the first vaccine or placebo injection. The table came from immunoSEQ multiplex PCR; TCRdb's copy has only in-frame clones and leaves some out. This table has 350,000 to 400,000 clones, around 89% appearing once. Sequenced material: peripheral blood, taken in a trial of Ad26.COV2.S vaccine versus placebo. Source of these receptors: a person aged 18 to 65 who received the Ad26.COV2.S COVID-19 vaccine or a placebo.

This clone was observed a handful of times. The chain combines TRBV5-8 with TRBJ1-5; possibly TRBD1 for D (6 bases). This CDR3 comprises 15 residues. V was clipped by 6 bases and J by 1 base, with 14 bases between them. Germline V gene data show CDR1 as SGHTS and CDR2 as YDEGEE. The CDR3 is CASNPTGMSNQPQHF. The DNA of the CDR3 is TGTGCCAGCAACCCGACAGGAATGAGCAATCAGCCCCAGCATTTT.

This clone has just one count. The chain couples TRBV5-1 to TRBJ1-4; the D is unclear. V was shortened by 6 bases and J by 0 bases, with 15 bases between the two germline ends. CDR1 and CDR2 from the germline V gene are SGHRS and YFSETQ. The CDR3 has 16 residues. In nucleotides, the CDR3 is TGCGCCAGCATTTTATCCAGCGGCGCAACTAATGAAAAACTGTTTTTT. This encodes CASILSSGATNEKLFF.

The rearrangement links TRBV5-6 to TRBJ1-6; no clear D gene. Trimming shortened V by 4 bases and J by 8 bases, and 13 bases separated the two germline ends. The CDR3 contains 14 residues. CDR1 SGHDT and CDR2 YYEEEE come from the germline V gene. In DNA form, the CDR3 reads TGTGCCAGCAGCAGGCCGGACCGGGATTCACCCCTCCACTTT. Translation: CASSRPDRDSPLHF.

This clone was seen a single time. The DNA of the CDR3 is TGTGCCAGCAGTCTCCGAGTCATAGCGGGAGGGCCTCGGGGCACAGATACGCAGTATTTT. Protein: CASSLRVIAGGPRGTDTQYF. J is TRBJ2-3 and V is TRBV27; 11 bases fit TRBD2. Germline V CDR1 and CDR2: MNHEY, SMNVEV (reference sequence). J gave up 1 base and V 5 bases, and 17 bases lay outside the gene matches. CDR3 length: 20 residues.

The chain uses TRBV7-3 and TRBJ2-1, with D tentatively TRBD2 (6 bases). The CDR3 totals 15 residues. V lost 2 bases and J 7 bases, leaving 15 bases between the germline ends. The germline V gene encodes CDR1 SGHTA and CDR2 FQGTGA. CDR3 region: CASSLFSGIGNEQFF. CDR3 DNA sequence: TGTGCCAGCAGCTTATTTAGCGGCATAGGGAATGAGCAGTTCTTC.

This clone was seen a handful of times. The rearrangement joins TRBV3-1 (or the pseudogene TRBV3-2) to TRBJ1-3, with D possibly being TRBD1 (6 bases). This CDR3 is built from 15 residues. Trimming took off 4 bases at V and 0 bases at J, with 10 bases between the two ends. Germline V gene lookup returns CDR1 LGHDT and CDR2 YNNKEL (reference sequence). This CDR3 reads CASSRDILSGNTIYF. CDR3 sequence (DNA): TGTGCCAGCAGCCGGGACATCCTCTCTGGAAACACCATATATTTT.

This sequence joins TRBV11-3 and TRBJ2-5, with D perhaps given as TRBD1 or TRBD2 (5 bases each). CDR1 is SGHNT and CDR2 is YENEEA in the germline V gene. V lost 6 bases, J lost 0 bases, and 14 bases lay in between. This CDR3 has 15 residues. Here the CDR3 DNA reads TGTGCCAGCAGTCCGACGTGGGGACACCAAGAGACCCAGTACTTC. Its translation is CASSPTWGHQETQYF.

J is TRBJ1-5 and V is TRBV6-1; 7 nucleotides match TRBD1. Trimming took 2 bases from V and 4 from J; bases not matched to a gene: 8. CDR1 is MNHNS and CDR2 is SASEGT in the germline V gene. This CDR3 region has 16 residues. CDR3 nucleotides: TGTGCCAGCAGTGAAAGGGATGGACAGGCTAATCAGCCCCAGCATTTT. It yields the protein CASSERDGQANQPQHF.

For the CDR3, the DNA is TGTGCCAGCAGCTGGGGGAGGGGACAGAGAAACACTGAAGCTTTCTTT. Amino acids: CASSWGRGQRNTEAFF. The rearrangement uses TRBV5-4 and TRBJ1-1; 7 bases are a match to TRBD1. The CDR3 is made up of 16 amino acids. V lost 3 bases, J lost 2 bases, and 10 bases stayed unmatched. Germline V CDR1 and CDR2: SGHNT, YYREEE (reference sequence).

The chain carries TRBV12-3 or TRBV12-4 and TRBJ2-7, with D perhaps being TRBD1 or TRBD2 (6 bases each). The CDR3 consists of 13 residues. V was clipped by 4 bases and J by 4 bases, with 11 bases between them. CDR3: CASSSQGGYEQYF. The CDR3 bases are TGTGCCAGCAGTTCACAGGGAGGATACGAGCAGTACTTC.

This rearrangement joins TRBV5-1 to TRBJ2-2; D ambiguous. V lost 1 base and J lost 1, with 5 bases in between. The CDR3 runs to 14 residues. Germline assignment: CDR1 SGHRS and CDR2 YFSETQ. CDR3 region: CASSLTRNTGELFF. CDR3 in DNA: TGCGCCAGCAGCTTGACCCGGAACACCGGGGAGCTGTTTTTT.

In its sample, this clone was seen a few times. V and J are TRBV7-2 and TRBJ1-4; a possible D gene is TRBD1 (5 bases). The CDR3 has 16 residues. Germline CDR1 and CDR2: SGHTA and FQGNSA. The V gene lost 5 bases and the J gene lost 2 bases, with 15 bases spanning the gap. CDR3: CASSRQAGVTNEKLFF. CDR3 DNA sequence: TGTGCCAGCAGCCGTCAAGCGGGGGTGACTAATGAAAAACTGTTTTTT.

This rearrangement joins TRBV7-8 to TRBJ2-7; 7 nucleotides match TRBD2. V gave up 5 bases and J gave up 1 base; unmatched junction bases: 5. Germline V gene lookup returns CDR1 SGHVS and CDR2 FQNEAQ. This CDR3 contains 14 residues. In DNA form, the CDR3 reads TGTGCCAGCAGCCGGGAGGCCTCATCCTACGAGCAGTACTTC. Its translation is CASSREASSYEQYF.

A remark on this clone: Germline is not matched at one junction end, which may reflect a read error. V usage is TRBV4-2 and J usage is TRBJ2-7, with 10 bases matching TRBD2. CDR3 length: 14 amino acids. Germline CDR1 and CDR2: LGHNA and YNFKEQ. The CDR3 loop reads CASSLGLAATELYF. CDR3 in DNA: TGTGCCAGCAGCTTAGGACTAGCGGCAACGGAGCTGTACTTC.

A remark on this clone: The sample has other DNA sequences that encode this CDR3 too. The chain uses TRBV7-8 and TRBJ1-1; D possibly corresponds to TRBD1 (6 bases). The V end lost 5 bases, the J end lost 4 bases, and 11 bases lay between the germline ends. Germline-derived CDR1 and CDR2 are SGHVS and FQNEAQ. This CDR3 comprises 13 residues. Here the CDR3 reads CASSLGGPTEAFF. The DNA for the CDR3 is TGTGCCAGCAGCCTAGGGGGGCCCACTGAAGCTTTCTTT.